This T cell receptor beta chain is drawn from a study of Ad26.COV2.S vaccination and SARS-CoV-2 variants (dated by TCRdb to the early 2020s). Notes on the research overall: Donors in the vaccine arm were drawn from COV1001, a phase I-IIa trial of Ad26.COV2.S in healthy adults that was multicentre, randomized, double-blind and placebo-controlled. Dosing of Ad26.COV2.S was intramuscular, at either 5x10^10 or 1x10^11 viral particles, delivered as one shot or as two shots spaced 56 days apart. The specificity and breadth of SARS-CoV-2-reactive T cell receptors after Ad26.COV2.S vaccination were assessed by TCRbeta repertoire sequencing. A total of roughly 32 samples were included in the TCR-sequenced set, comprising 19 Ad26.COV2.S vaccine recipients, 5 placebo recipients and 8 SARS-CoV-2 convalescent individuals. Trial participants were randomized into five groups of five: low-dose or high-dose Ad26.COV2.S given once or twice, or placebo on both occasions. Blinding of investigators to trial group allocation was maintained during experiments and outcome assessment. Summary of the overall study and its limitations: The authors noted that the TCR breadth and depth analyses may have underestimated total T cell responses. Non-spike TCR breadth was comparable between vaccine and placebo recipients, consistent with the vaccine containing only spike. The study lacked the statistical power to compare responses across vaccine doses or regimens. Ad26.COV2.S recipients had higher spike-specific TCR breadth than placebo recipients (P = 0.0014). Substantial breadth of spike-specific CD8+ and CD4+ T cell responses was reported after vaccination.

For CDR1 and CDR2, the germline V gene (reference sequence) lists MNHEY and SMNVEV. The junction shows trimming of 5 bases on V and 4 bases on J, plus 17 bases between the germline ends. The CDR3 holds 15 amino acids from the cysteine to the phenylalanine. Of the read, only the CDR3 DNA is kept; its 45 bases are in frame from base 1. About this clone: What antigen it recognizes has not been identified. Base qualities are not at hand, and no much larger clone is one base apart.

The treatment or condition label of this sample denotes: about 20 received Ad26.COV2.S at low or high dose, single or two shots; roughly five received placebo; per-sample allocation not given. For vaccine and placebo recipients, the sequenced repertoires came from samples collected on day 63 after the first injection. Cohort 1b enrolled around 23 adults aged 18-55 years at a single site in Boston, USA, between 29 July and 7 August 2020. Ad26.COV2.S consisted of a replication-incompetent adenovirus type 26 vector by which a prefusion-stabilized SARS-CoV-2 spike protein from the original Wuhan strain was expressed. The immunoSEQ Assay was the method used to sequence TCRbeta CDR3 regions. After extraction, genomic DNA underwent amplification by bias-controlled multiplex PCR, followed by high-throughput sequencing. Turning to the authors' computational methods: To quantify the absolute abundance of every unique TCRbeta CDR3 region, sequences were collapsed and filtered. T cell fraction was estimated by normalization of TCRbeta template counts to usable DNA, with usable DNA being measured through amplification of reference genes present in all nucleated cells. Repertoire TCRs were annotated as SARS-CoV-2-specific when V gene, CDR3 amino acid sequence and J gene were exactly matched to a known reactive TCR set. The reference SARS-CoV-2 TCR set came from MIRA and was filtered for enrichment in COVID-19-positive ImmuneCODE repertoires, removing public or cross-reactive TCRs. Drawing on the MIRA antigens, annotated TCRs were analysed further at the level of specific ORF or position within ORF. Depth was the summed frequency of annotated unique rearrangements, while breadth was defined as annotated unique rearrangements over total unique productive rearrangements. Two-sided Wilcoxon rank-sum tests were used to compare TCR breadth between groups. TCRdb mirrors the immuneACCESS table, restricted to in-frame sequences. Some clones are absent from its copies; in checked studies, under half trace to an unresolved V gene, and the reason for the others is unknown. The DNA was the basis for D and trimming; V, J and clone size are from that table. The sample table contains roughly 300,000 clones; only one count was recorded for 88% of them. 5.5% to 7% of the sample lies in the top ten.

The sample was peripheral blood, taken in a trial of Ad26.COV2.S vaccine versus placebo. The receptor was isolated from a person between 18 and 65 years old who received the Ad26.COV2.S COVID-19 vaccine or a placebo. This receptor chain uses TRBV27 and TRBJ1-2, with TRBD1 perhaps the D gene, on 6 matching bases. Read as DNA, the sequence is TGTGCCAGCAGTCTAAACAGGGCGGGGAGCTATGGCTACACCTTC. Protein translation: CASSLNRAGSYGYTF.